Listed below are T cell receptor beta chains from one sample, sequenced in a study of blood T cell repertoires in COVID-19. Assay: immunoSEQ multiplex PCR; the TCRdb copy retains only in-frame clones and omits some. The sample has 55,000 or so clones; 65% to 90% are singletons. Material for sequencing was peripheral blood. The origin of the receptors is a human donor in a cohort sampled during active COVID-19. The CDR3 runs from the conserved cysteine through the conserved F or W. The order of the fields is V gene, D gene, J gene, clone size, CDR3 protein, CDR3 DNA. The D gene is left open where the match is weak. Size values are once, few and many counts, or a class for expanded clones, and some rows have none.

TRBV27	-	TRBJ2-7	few	CASSLFSGYEQYF	TGTGCCAGCAGTTTATTTTCGGGCTACGAGCAGTACTTC
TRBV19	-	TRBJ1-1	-	CASSMESQNTEAFF	TGTGCCAGTAGTATGGAGAGCCAGAACACTGAAGCTTTCTTT
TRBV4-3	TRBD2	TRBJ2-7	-	CASSRLAGARNYEQYF	TGCGCCAGCAGCAGACTAGCGGGCGCACGGAACTACGAGCAGTACTTC
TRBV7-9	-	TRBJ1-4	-	CASSQTRNVEKLFF	TGTGCCAGCAGCCAAACGCGGAATGTTGAAAAACTGTTTTTT
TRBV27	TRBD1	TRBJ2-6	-	CASRNKIGQGGKRANVLTF	TGTGCCAGCAGAAATAAAATAGGACAGGGGGGTAAGAGGGCCAACGTCCTGACTTTC
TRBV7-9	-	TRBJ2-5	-	CASSLPFAGFQETQYF	TGTGCCAGCAGCTTACCCTTTGCGGGCTTCCAAGAGACCCAGTACTTC
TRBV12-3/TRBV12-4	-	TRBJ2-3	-	CASSPGLAGTQYF	TGTGCCAGCAGCCCCGGTCTAGCTGGTACGCAGTATTTT
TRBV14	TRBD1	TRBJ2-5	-	CASSQGSGTGGETQYF	TGTGCCAGCAGCCAAGGCTCCGGGACAGGGGGAGAGACCCAGTACTTC
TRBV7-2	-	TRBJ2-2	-	CASSPSPPINTGELFF	TGTGCCAGCAGCCCCAGTCCCCCCATAAACACCGGGGAGCTGTTTTTT
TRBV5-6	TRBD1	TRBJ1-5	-	CASSFLRGLDQPQHF	TGTGCCAGCAGCTTCCTTAGGGGGCTCGATCAGCCCCAGCATTTT
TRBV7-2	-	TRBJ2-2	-	CASSLKRSGGELFF	TGTGCCAGCAGCTTAAAAAGGTCGGGCGGGGAGCTGTTTTTT
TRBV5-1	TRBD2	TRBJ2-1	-	CASSLPGLAASNEQFF	TGCGCCAGCAGCCTCCCAGGACTAGCGGCAAGCAATGAGCAGTTCTTC
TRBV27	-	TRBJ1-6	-	CASSPVAGPYNSPLHF	TGTGCCAGCAGCCCTGTGGCAGGGCCCTATAATTCACCCCTCCACTTT
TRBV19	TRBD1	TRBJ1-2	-	CASSITGDYGYTF	TGTGCCAGTAGTATAACAGGGGACTATGGCTACACCTTC
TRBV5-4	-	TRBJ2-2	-	CASSSSRNTGELFF	TGTGCCAGCAGCTCAAGCCGCAACACCGGGGAGCTGTTTTTT
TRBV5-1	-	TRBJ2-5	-	CASSLSNAVKETQYF	TGCGCCAGCAGCTTGTCCAATGCGGTGAAAGAGACCCAGTACTTC
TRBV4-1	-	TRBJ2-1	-	CASSQGSETYNEQFF	TGCGCCAGCAGCCAAGGGTCAGAAACCTACAATGAGCAGTTCTTC
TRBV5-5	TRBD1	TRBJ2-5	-	CASSKPGQVKETQYF	TGTGCCAGCAGCAAGCCGGGACAGGTTAAGGAGACCCAGTACTTC
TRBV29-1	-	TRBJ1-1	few	CSAELTEAFF	TGCAGCGCGGAACTTACTGAAGCTTTCTTT
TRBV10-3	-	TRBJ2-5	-	CAISEEWGLQETQYF	TGTGCCATCAGTGAGGAATGGGGCTTACAAGAGACCCAGTACTTC
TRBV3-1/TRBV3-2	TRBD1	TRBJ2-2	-	CASSQDGDRGQAPGELFF	TGTGCCAGCAGCCAAGATGGGGACAGAGGCCAAGCCCCGGGGGAGCTGTTTTTT
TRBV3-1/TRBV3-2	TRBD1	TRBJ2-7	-	CASSPTGTGAGEQYF	TGTGCCAGCAGCCCGACCGGGACAGGGGCGGGTGAGCAGTACTTC
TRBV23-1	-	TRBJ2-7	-	CASSPRQSRFYYEQYF	TGCGCCAGCAGTCCACGACAGAGTCGATTCTACTACGAGCAGTACTTC
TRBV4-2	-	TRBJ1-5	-	CASSQDLGGDSNQPQHF	TGTGCCAGCAGCCAAGATCTAGGGGGTGATAGCAATCAGCCCCAGCATTTT
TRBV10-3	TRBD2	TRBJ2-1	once	CAISVRGLAAYNEQFF	TGTGCCATCAGTGTTCGGGGACTAGCGGCCTACAATGAGCAGTTCTTC
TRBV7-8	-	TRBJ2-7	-	CASSLGGGGEAYEQYF	TGTGCCAGCAGCTTAGGGGGAGGAGGAGAGGCCTACGAGCAGTACTTC
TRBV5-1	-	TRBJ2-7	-	CASSTGTPYEQYF	TGCGCCAGCAGCACCGGGACACCCTACGAGCAGTACTTC
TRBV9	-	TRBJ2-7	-	CASSARGTTSYEQYF	TGTGCCAGCAGCGCGCGCGGGACCACTTCCTACGAGCAGTACTTC
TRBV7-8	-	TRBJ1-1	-	CASSSDRGAEAFF	TGTGCCAGCAGCTCGGACAGAGGGGCTGAAGCTTTCTTT
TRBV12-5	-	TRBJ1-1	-	CASGFPHRRGREDTEAFF	TGTGCTAGTGGTTTCCCCCATAGAAGGGGCCGTGAGGACACTGAAGCTTTCTTT
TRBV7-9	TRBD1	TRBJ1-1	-	CASSVGTAGNTEAFF	TGTGCCAGCAGCGTAGGGACAGCAGGGAACACTGAAGCTTTCTTT
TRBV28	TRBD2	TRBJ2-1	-	CASRGTSGRAPRYNEQFF	TGTGCCAGCAGGGGGACTAGCGGGAGGGCCCCGCGATACAATGAGCAGTTCTTC
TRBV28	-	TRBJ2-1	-	CASSFRVQFF	TGTGCCAGCAGCTTCCGGGTCCAGTTCTTC
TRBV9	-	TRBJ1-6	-	CASSPSGGFNSPLHF	TGTGCCAGCAGCCCTTCTGGAGGGTTCAATTCACCCCTCCACTTT
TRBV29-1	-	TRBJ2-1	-	CTISAGDAYNEQFF	TGCACAATATCAGCAGGGGACGCCTACAATGAGCAGTTCTTC
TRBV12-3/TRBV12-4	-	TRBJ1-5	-	CASSFTGFQPQHF	TGTGCCAGCAGCTTCACAGGGTTTCAGCCCCAGCATTTT
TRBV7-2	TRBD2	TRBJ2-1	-	CASSSLTSGRVIEQFF	TGTGCCAGCAGCTCGCTGACTAGCGGGAGGGTAATTGAGCAGTTCTTC